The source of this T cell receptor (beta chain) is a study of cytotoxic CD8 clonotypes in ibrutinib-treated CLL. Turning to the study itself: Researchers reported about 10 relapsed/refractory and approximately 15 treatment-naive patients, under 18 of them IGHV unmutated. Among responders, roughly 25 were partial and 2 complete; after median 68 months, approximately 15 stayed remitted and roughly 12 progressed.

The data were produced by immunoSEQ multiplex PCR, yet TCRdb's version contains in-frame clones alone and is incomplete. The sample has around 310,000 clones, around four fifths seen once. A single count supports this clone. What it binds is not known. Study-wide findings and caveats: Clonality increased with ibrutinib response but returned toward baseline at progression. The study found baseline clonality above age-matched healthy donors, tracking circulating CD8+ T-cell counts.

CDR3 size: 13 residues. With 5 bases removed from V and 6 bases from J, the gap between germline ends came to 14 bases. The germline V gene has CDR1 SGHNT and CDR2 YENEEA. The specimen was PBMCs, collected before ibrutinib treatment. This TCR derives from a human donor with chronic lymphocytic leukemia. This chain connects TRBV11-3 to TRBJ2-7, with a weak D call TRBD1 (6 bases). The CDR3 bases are TGTGCCAGCAGCCCGACGGTAGGGGGCGAGCAGTACTTC. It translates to CASSPTVGGEQYF.